What follows describes a single T cell receptor beta chain. Its target is not known. The assay was immunoSEQ multiplex PCR, and TCRdb's table has in-frame clones only and misses some. The sample contains a few million clones, 85% to 95% of which appear only once. This specimen belongs to a study of shared clonotypes between healthy human individuals. Notes on the study in general: The small donor group covered limited genetic and exposure diversity.

Germline CDR1 is MNHEY and CDR2 is SVGAGI. V was cut by 5 bases and J by 1 base, with 9 bases left in between. The CDR3 is 14 amino acids. This TCR came from a man younger than 35 in good health. Some clones in this sample may be carry-over from other donors' samples. The specimen was naive CD4+ T cells from PBMCs. The subset: CD45RA+ positively selected. The gene calls are TRBV6-5 and TRBJ1-5; D ambiguous. CDR3 protein: CASSRHGSNQPQHF. The CDR3 nucleotides read TGTGCCAGCAGTAGACACGGCAGCAATCAGCCCCAGCATTTT.